This T cell receptor (beta chain) was profiled in a study of blood T cell repertoires in COVID-19. Looking at the study overall: The analysed material was cDNA or gDNA that came from T cells, B-cell-depleted T cells, or PBMCs.

The CDR3 is 14 amino acids. V lost 0 bases to trimming and J lost 6 bases, with 10 bases between them. Germline V gives CDR1 SGHRS, CDR2 YFSETQ. Authors' data handling: Estimates of nucleated cell counts were drawn from the amplification of reference gene primers. TCRdb keeps only in-frame clones here, not all; method: immunoSEQ multiplex PCR. The V and J calls and clone size come from that table; D and trimming were worked out from the DNA. The sample yields 150,000 to 200,000 clones, more than 80% seen once. The sequenced sample consisted of peripheral blood. This chain uses TRBV5-1 with TRBJ1-5; a possible D gene is TRBD1 (5 bases). This TCR derives from a man between 60 and 75 years old with acute or convalescent COVID-19. The CDR3 nucleotides are TGCGCCAGCAGCTTGGGGGGGAGGAGTCAGCCCCAGCATTTT. Its translation is CASSLGGRSQPQHF. The whole variable domain, filled in from reference TRBV5-1 and TRBJ1-5, reads KAGVTQTPRYLIKTRGQQVTLSCSPISGHRSVSWYQQTPGQGLQFLFEYFSETQRNKGNFPGRFSGRQFSNSRSEMNVSTLELGDSALYLCASSLGGRSQPQHFGDGTRLSIL.